Listed below are T cell receptor beta chains from one sample, sequenced in a study of CD8 T cells in ankylosing spondylitis. Using its own MiXCR run on the 5' RACE reads, TCRdb lists one record per CDR3 protein. The table lists a few hundred thousand distinct CDR3 sequences, roughly 10% of them singletons. Sequenced material: blood, either unsorted or a sorted T cell fraction (not recorded which). The source is a female donor with ankylosing spondylitis or in good health (not recorded which). Each CDR3 is given with its conserved first and last residue. The D gene is left open where the match is weak. Not all rows give a size; the values are once, few, many and, for expanded clones, a class.

V,J,D,size,CDR3,DNA
TRBV20-1,TRBJ1-5,NA,many,CSARDGTGLDQPQHF,TGCAGTGCTAGAGACGGGACTGGTCTAGATCAGCCCCAGCATTTT
TRBV27,TRBJ2-7,TRBD2,NA,CASSPTSGRIPYEQYF,TGTGCCAGCAGTCCGACTAGCGGGAGGATCCCCTACGAGCAGTACTTC
TRBV20-1,TRBJ1-5,TRBD1,NA,CSATRQGGQPQHF,TGCAGTGCTACACGACAGGGTGGCCAGCCCCAGCATTTT
TRBV20-1,TRBJ2-1,TRBD2,many,CSARVLAGSSYNEQFF,TGCAGTGCTAGAGTACTAGCGGGGTCCTCCTACAATGAGCAGTTCTTC
TRBV29-1,TRBJ1-5,TRBD1,many,CSAVKGAGQPQHF,TGCAGCGCTGTCAAGGGGGCTGGTCAGCCCCAGCATTTT
TRBV6-5,TRBJ1-3,TRBD1,few,CASSYTRQGNSGNTIYF,TGTGCCAGCAGTTACACCCGACAGGGAAACTCTGGAAACACCATATATTTT
TRBV7-2,TRBJ1-1,NA,many,CASSSPRGAFF,TGTGCCAGCAGCTCACCTCGGGGAGCTTTCTTT
TRBV7-2,TRBJ1-1,NA,many,CASSQNLLGKGTEAFF,TGTGCCAGCAGCCAAAACTTACTTGGGAAAGGGACTGAAGCTTTCTTT
TRBV5-1,TRBJ2-7,NA,many,CASSLIAGEQYF,TGCGCCAGCAGCTTGATAGCCGGGGAGCAGTACTTC
TRBV27,TRBJ1-1,NA,few,CASSTHLNTEAFF,TGTGCCAGCAGCACGCACTTGAACACTGAAGCTTTCTTT
TRBV19,TRBJ1-1,NA,many,CASLGPGAYTEAFF,TGTGCCAGCCTAGGGCCAGGGGCTTACACTGAAGCTTTCTTT
TRBV9,TRBJ1-1,TRBD1,NA,CASSRNRGLTEAFF,TGTGCCAGCAGTAGAAACAGGGGGCTGACTGAAGCTTTCTTT
TRBV5-1,TRBJ1-2,NA,NA,CASSTDSPTYGYTF,TGCGCCAGCAGCACGGACAGTCCCACCTATGGCTACACCTTC
TRBV12-3/TRBV12-4,TRBJ2-7,NA,NA,CASSPSGAVTYEQYF,TGTGCCAGCAGCCCTTCGGGGGCTGTAACCTACGAGCAGTACTTC
TRBV27,TRBJ1-1,NA,many,CASSRGGNPDTEAFF,TGTGCCAGCTCCCGGGGGGGTAATCCCGACACTGAAGCTTTCTTT
TRBV5-1,TRBJ2-4,NA,many,CASSLSGDGNIQYF,TGCGCCAGCAGCTTAAGTGGGGATGGTAACATTCAGTACTTC
TRBV7-2,TRBJ1-2,NA,many,CASSSTGSIYGYTF,TGTGCCAGCAGCTCGACAGGATCTATTTATGGCTACACCTTC
TRBV5-1,TRBJ1-2,TRBD1,many,CASSFDRGGRGYTF,TGCGCCAGCAGTTTTGACAGGGGCGGCCGGGGCTACACCTTC
TRBV12-3/TRBV12-4,TRBJ2-7,NA,many,CASSFSAGQEQYF,TGTGCCAGCAGTTTTAGCGCGGGCCAAGAGCAGTACTTC
TRBV12-3/TRBV12-4,TRBJ1-2,TRBD1,many,CASSTGQGKSYTF,TGTGCCAGCAGTACGGGACAGGGGAAGAGCTACACCTTC
TRBV10-3,TRBJ2-1,TRBD2,many,CAIRSSGRDFDNEQFF,TGTGCCATCAGGAGCTCCGGGAGGGACTTCGACAATGAGCAGTTCTTC
TRBV6-1,TRBJ2-5,NA,many,CASRLHREETQYF,TGTGCCAGCAGACTTCACAGGGAAGAGACCCAGTACTTC
TRBV6-1,TRBJ2-1,TRBD2,NA,CASSRPLAALESGYNEQFF,TGTGCCAGCAGCCGACCCCTAGCGGCCCTTGAATCTGGCTACAATGAGCAGTTCTTC
TRBV5-1,TRBJ1-1,NA,few,CASSLGQDGTEAFF,TGCGCCAGCAGCTTGGGGCAGGACGGCACTGAAGCTTTCTTT
TRBV28,TRBJ2-7,NA,NA,CASGRGHYEQYF,TGTGCCAGCGGCCGGGGGCACTACGAGCAGTACTTC
TRBV20-1,TRBJ1-1,NA,NA,CSARTRLLTNTEAFF,TGCAGTGCTAGAACCCGACTCCTGACAAACACTGAAGCTTTCTTT
TRBV5-1,TRBJ2-3,NA,NA,CASSLTPRRRDTHTDTQYF,TGCGCCAGCAGCCTGACTCCCCGGAGACGGGATACACACACAGATACGCAGTATTTT
TRBV4-2,TRBJ2-2,TRBD2,many,CASSPVSSGTGTGELFF,TGTGCCAGCAGCCCAGTATCTAGCGGGACTGGCACCGGGGAGCTGTTTTTT
TRBV7-2,TRBJ1-1,NA,many,CASSVGPVAFF,TGTGCCAGCAGCGTGGGACCGGTAGCTTTCTTT
TRBV7-9,TRBJ1-1,NA,many,CASSLAPTQAFF,TGTGCCAGCAGCTTAGCCCCCACTCAAGCTTTCTTT
TRBV7-2,TRBJ2-7,TRBD1,many,CASSSIGTGVYEQYF,TGTGCCAGCAGCTCTATCGGGACAGGGGTCTACGAGCAGTACTTC
TRBV7-8,TRBJ1-5,NA,many,CASSPTPGVQPQHF,TGTGCCAGCAGCCCAACCCCAGGAGTGCAGCCCCAGCATTTT
TRBV28,TRBJ2-7,TRBD1,many,CASSLSGGSYEQYF,TGTGCCAGCAGTTTATCAGGGGGTTCCTACGAGCAGTACTTC
TRBV7-3,TRBJ2-1,NA,few,CASSFTGTREQFF,TGTGCCAGCAGCTTCACCGGGACACGGGAGCAGTTCTTC
TRBV5-1,TRBJ2-2,TRBD2,few,CASSSTSGSNTGELFF,TGCGCCAGCAGCTCCACTAGCGGGTCGAACACCGGGGAGCTGTTTTTT
TRBV20-1,TRBJ2-3,TRBD2,NA,CSAELAGGKYF,TGCAGTGCTGAACTAGCGGGGGGAAAGTATTTT
TRBV5-1,TRBJ2-7,NA,many,CASSLGGASYEQYF,TGCGCCAGCAGCCTTGGAGGGGCTTCCTACGAGCAGTACTTC
TRBV20-1,TRBJ1-1,NA,once,CSAPQDRFEAFF,TGCAGTGCTCCCCAGGACAGATTTGAAGCTTTCTTT
TRBV12-3/TRBV12-4,TRBJ2-2,NA,NA,CASSPQGRGGELFF,TGTGCCAGCAGTCCACAGGGTAGAGGCGGGGAGCTGTTTTTT
TRBV19,TRBJ2-1,NA,NA,CASTSTARNEQFF,TGTGCCAGTACCTCTACGGCAAGGAATGAGCAGTTCTTC
TRBV7-2,TRBJ2-1,NA,many,CASSLRDTQRAYNEQFF,TGTGCCAGCAGCCTACGAGACACCCAGAGGGCCTACAATGAGCAGTTCTTC
TRBV5-1,TRBJ2-7,NA,many,CASSLASGGKTYEQYF,TGCGCCAGCAGCTTGGCCAGCGGAGGCAAGACGTACGAGCAGTACTTC
TRBV3-1,TRBJ1-4,NA,once,CASSQAPGTNEKLFF,TGTGCCAGCAGCCAAGCTCCAGGAACTAATGAAAAACTGTTTTTT
TRBV10-3,TRBJ2-1,NA,many,CAISETWISYNEQFF,TGTGCCATCAGTGAAACGTGGATTAGCTACAATGAGCAGTTCTTC
TRBV20-1,TRBJ2-1,NA,many,CSARDFRVRNEQFF,TGCAGTGCTAGAGATTTCAGGGTGAGGAATGAGCAGTTCTTC
TRBV5-1,TRBJ1-6,NA,many,CASSLVPENSPLHF,TGCGCCAGCAGCTTGGTGCCGGAGAATTCACCCCTCCACTTT
TRBV20-1,TRBJ2-2,NA,many,CSAGGNGELFF,TGCAGTGCTGGGGGCAACGGGGAGCTGTTTTTT
TRBV15,TRBJ1-5,NA,many,CATSSTPRQPQHF,TGTGCCACCAGCAGTACCCCACGGCAGCCCCAGCATTTT
TRBV20-1,TRBJ1-1,NA,few,CSARGPGIVDTEAFF,TGCAGTGCTAGAGGTCCGGGGATAGTAGACACTGAAGCTTTCTTT
TRBV4-1,TRBJ2-1,NA,few,CASSQAGGFANEQFF,TGCGCCAGCAGCCAAGCGGGGGGCTTTGCGAATGAGCAGTTCTTC